The 24 T cell receptor beta chains in this list originate from one sample, sequenced in a study of T cells after yellow fever vaccination. TCRdb passed the 5' RACE reads through MiXCR, listing each CDR3 protein once. The repertoire holds 40,000 to 55,000 distinct CDR3 sequences, less than 8% seen once, with roughly 26% in the top ten. The sample here was CD8+ T cells not binding an NS4B(214-222) dextramer, sorted from PBMCs, taken about 49 days after the first yellow fever vaccination. The receptors originated from a man between 18 and 35 years old who received the YFV17D yellow fever vaccine.

This clonotype has a count of ten or more. The V call is TRBV7-2, the J call TRBJ2-3, with D hard to call. The ends were cut back, 3 bases at V and 5 bases at J, with 12 bases in the middle. Germline CDR1 SGHTA, CDR2 FQGNSA. CDR3 length: 14 amino acids. CDR3 residues: CASSLSLMGDTQYF. Here the CDR3 DNA reads TGTGCCAGCAGCTTGAGCCTAATGGGAGATACGCAGTATTTT.

The rearrangement joins TRBV27 to TRBJ1-5, with 10 bases matching TRBD1. With 6 bases clipped from V and 9 bases from J, the junction kept 8 bases outside the gene matches. The CDR3 length is 14 residues. Germline CDR1 is MNHEY and CDR2 is SMNVEV (reference sequence). The CDR3 region has the DNA TGTGCCAGCAGGCCCGGGACAGGGGTGGTGCCCCAGCATTTT. Translated: CASRPGTGVVPQHF.

This clonotype was counted a few times. This chain connects TRBV3-1 to TRBJ1-6; D may be TRBD1 (6 bases). Looked up from germline, CDR1 is LGHDT and CDR2 is YNNKEL (reference sequence). Between the trimmed V and J ends, which lost 1 base and 6 bases, there was a span of 10 bases. CDR3 size: 15 residues. The CDR3 nucleotides read TGTGCCAGCAGCCAAGTGGTAGGGGGTAATTCACCCCTCCACTTT. Its translation: CASSQVVGGNSPLHF. The whole variable domain, remainder taken from reference TRBV3-1 and TRBJ1-6, is DTAVSQTPKYLVTQMGNDKSIKCEQNLGHDTMYWYKQDSKKFLKIMFSYNNKELIINETVPNRFSPKSPDKAHLNLHINSLELGDSAVYFCASSQVVGGNSPLHFGNGTRLTVT.

This clonotype was counted many times. This chain connects TRBV5-1 to TRBJ2-2; 9 bases map to TRBD2. V was pared by 2 bases and J by 4 bases, with 3 bases of the junction left unmatched. The CDR3 spans 15 residues. Germline V lookup: CDR1 SGHRS, CDR2 YFSETQ. As DNA, the CDR3 is TGCGCCAGCAGCTTCGGGACTAGCAGCACCGGGGAGCTGTTTTTT. Translating it yields CASSFGTSSTGELFF.

The chain has TRBV19 and TRBJ1-5; D gene unclear. V lost 1 base to trimming and J lost 0 bases, with 19 bases between them. The CDR3 has 19 residues. Germline loops: CDR1 LNHDA, CDR2 SQIVND (reference sequence). This chain's CDR3 is CASSIVGIVGGNSNQPQHF. The CDR3 DNA reads TGTGCCAGTAGTATAGTTGGTATTGTCGGAGGTAATAGCAATCAGCCCCAGCATTTT.

V is TRBV5-6 and J is TRBJ2-2; D not certain. The CDR3 spans 17 residues. Trimming removed 1 base at V and 0 bases at J, with 13 bases between. The V gene's germline CDR1 is SGHDT and CDR2 YYEEEE. The chain's CDR3 is CASSLFLARANTGELFF. In DNA form, the CDR3 reads TGTGCCAGCAGCTTGTTTCTGGCCAGAGCGAACACCGGGGAGCTGTTTTTT.

This clonotype was seen many times. The chain has TRBV9 and TRBJ1-4; a weak D match, TRBD1 (6 bases). CDR1 is SGDLS, CDR2 YYNGEE, per germline. Trimming shortened V by 4 bases and J by 8 bases, and 15 bases separated the two germline ends. The CDR3 contains 14 residues. The CDR3 coding sequence is TGTGCCAGCAGCCCAGCAGGGGCGAGAGAAAAACTGTTTTTT. Its protein product is CASSPAGAREKLFF.

This clonotype was recorded a few times. This chain uses TRBV27 with TRBJ1-6; no definite D call. Germline values: CDR1 MNHEY, CDR2 SMNVEV (reference sequence). CDR3 length equals 19 residues. Trimming removed 4 bases at V and 4 bases at J, with 23 bases between. The CDR3: CASSSYREILEEYNSPLHF. CDR3 nucleotides: TGTGCCAGCAGTTCCTACAGAGAGATTTTAGAGGAATATAATTCACCCCTCCACTTT.

This clonotype was seen repeatedly, ten times or more. The chain is built from TRBV5-5 and TRBJ2-4; D is uncertain. Germline CDR1 is SGHKS and CDR2 is YYEKEE (reference sequence). The CDR3 contains 15 residues. V gave up 4 bases and J gave up 0 bases, with 11 bases separating them. DNA for the CDR3: TGTGCCAGCAGCGAACCAATTAGAGCCAAAAACATTCAGTACTTC. It is translated as CASSEPIRAKNIQYF. Full variable domain (outside the CDR3, taken from reference TRBV5-5 and TRBJ2-4): DAGVTQSPTHLIKTRGQQVTLRCSPISGHKSVSWYQQVLGQGPQFIFQYYEKEERGRGNFPDRFSARQFPNYSSELNVNALLLGDSALYLCASSEPIRAKNIQYFGAGTRLSVL.

The chain employs TRBV2 and TRBJ2-5; 8 nucleotides line up with TRBD2. After removal of 2 bases from V and 5 bases from J, the junction contained 7 bases not matched to a gene. Germline V lookup: CDR1 SNHLY, CDR2 FYNNEI. The CDR3 runs 15 residues. CDR3 residues: CASSETGTSRETQYF. DNA for the CDR3: TGTGCCAGCAGTGAAACGGGGACTAGTAGGGAGACCCAGTACTTC.

This clonotype was detected many times. The chain carries TRBV5-6 and TRBJ2-7; weak D call: TRBD2 (5 bases). This CDR3 spans 13 amino acids. Germline V gene data show CDR1 as SGHDT and CDR2 as YYEEEE. Trimming cost V 0 bases and J 4 bases, with 8 bases left between them. The CDR3: CASSLEAGYEQYF. The CDR3 DNA sequence: TGTGCCAGCAGCTTGGAGGCGGGTTACGAGCAGTACTTC. The full variable domain, in which reference TRBV5-6 and TRBJ2-7 provide the parts outside the CDR3, is DAGVTQSPTHLIKTRGQQVTLRCSPKSGHDTVSWYQQALGQGPQFIFQYYEEEERQRGNFPDRFSGHQFPNYSSELNVNALLLGDSALYLCASSLEAGYEQYFGPGTRLTVT.

The sample holds a few counts of this clonotype. The J gene is TRBJ2-7, the V gene TRBV20-1; maybe TRBD1 (6 bases). Germline CDR1 and CDR2: DFQATT and SNEGSKA (reference sequence). The CDR3 is made up of 14 amino acids. Deletions cut 4 bases from V and 3 bases from J, with 16 bases between. CDR3 coding DNA: TGCAGTGCTACAACAGACAGGACCATCTACGAGCAGTACGTC. Residues: CSATTDRTIYEQYV.

This clonotype was found a few times. The rearrangement links TRBV4-1 to TRBJ2-7, with D perhaps matching TRBD1 (7 bases). The CDR3 loop spans 14 amino acids. The V end was cut by 4 bases, the J end by 5 bases, with 15 bases between. Germline assignment: CDR1 MGHRA and CDR2 YSYEKL. CDR3 loop: CASSPSQGRNEQYF. CDR3 bases: TGCGCCAGCAGCCCTTCACAGGGGAGGAACGAGCAGTACTTC.

This clonotype was seen a few times. The CDR3 spells CATSRAQQMLGANVLTF. CDR3 nucleotide sequence: TGTGCCACCAGCAGAGCCCAACAAATGCTTGGGGCCAACGTCCTGACTTTC. This sequence joins TRBV15 and TRBJ2-6; D is ambiguous. V shed 1 base and J shed 3 bases, with 13 bases lying between them. Looked up from germline, CDR1 is LNHNV and CDR2 is YYDKDF (reference sequence). The CDR3 has 17 residues.

This rearrangement joins TRBV3-1 to TRBJ2-5; 12 nucleotides align to TRBD2. Per the germline V gene, CDR1 is LGHDT and CDR2 is YNNKEL (reference sequence). This CDR3 has 15 residues. With V trimmed by 2 bases and J by 5 bases, 3 bases remained unmatched. The CDR3 DNA follows: TGTGCCAGCAGCCAAAGACTAGCGGGGGTTGAGACCCAGTACTTC. Translation gives CASSQRLAGVETQYF.

The table lists this clonotype with many counts. This chain links TRBV3-1 with TRBJ2-1; 11 nucleotides agree with TRBD2. The V segment lost 4 bases and the J segment 5 bases; nucleotides outside the gene matches: 10. Germline CDR1 reads LGHDT; CDR2 reads YNNKEL (reference sequence). The CDR3 runs to 17 residues. CDR3 amino acids: CASSPRPGTSGDNEQFF. The DNA for the CDR3 is TGTGCCAGCAGCCCCCGACCCGGGACTAGCGGCGACAATGAGCAGTTCTTC.

For the CDR3, the DNA is TGCGCCAGCAGCGCCTACGGCGGGGAGCTGTTTTTT. Translating it yields CASSAYGGELFF. V gene TRBV5-1 combines with J gene TRBJ2-2; D is undetermined. Germline V lookup: CDR1 SGHRS, CDR2 YFSETQ. Between the trimmed V and J ends, which lost 4 bases and 7 bases, there was a span of 8 bases. This CDR3 spans 12 amino acids. Drawing the rest from reference TRBV5-1 and TRBJ2-2, the complete variable domain is KAGVTQTPRYLIKTRGQQVTLSCSPISGHRSVSWYQQTPGQGLQFLFEYFSETQRNKGNFPGRFSGRQFSNSRSEMNVSTLELGDSALYLCASSAYGGELFFGEGSRLTVL.

To note about this clonotype: A read error may be the cause here, since a much bigger clone is one base away. V gene TRBV5-1 combines with J gene TRBJ2-1; the match to TRBD2 covers 14 bases. From germline, CDR1 is SGHRS and CDR2 YFSETQ. The CDR3 is made up of 15 amino acids. The trim removed 4 bases at V and 9 bases at J, leaving 6 bases unmatched. The CDR3 protein is CASSAATSGGAEQFF. Written as DNA, the CDR3 is TGCGCCAGCAGCGCCGCGACTAGCGGGGGGGCTGAGCAGTTCTTC.

In this sample, this clonotype turned up many times. The genes are TRBV6-1 and TRBJ2-1, with D perhaps matching TRBD2 (6 bases). The CDR3 loop spans 13 amino acids. Germline-derived CDR1 and CDR2 are MNHNS and SASEGT. Deletions cut 7 bases from V and 7 bases from J, with 14 bases between. The CDR3 bases are TGTGCCAGCAACCAAGGCGGGGATAATGAGCAGTTCTTC. Its protein is CASNQGGDNEQFF.

This clonotype was counted a few times. The chain recombines TRBV20-1 with TRBJ1-3; D not resolved. The CDR3 loop spans 14 amino acids. V was shortened by 6 bases and J by 1 base, with 13 bases between the two germline ends. CDR1 and CDR2 (germline): DFQATT, SNEGSKA (reference sequence). Here the CDR3 reads CSAWERDSGNTIYF. CDR3 sequence (DNA): TGCAGTGCCTGGGAGCGAGATTCTGGAAACACCATATATTTT.

This clonotype has ten or more counts. The chain joins TRBV11-1 to TRBJ2-5; D ambiguous. This CDR3 spans 18 amino acids. Germline values: CDR1 SGHAT, CDR2 FQDESV (reference sequence). The V and J ends lost 3 bases and 3 bases respectively, with 23 bases between them. CDR3: CASSFRQYFFSTEETQYF. The CDR3 DNA reads TGTGCCAGCAGCTTTAGGCAGTACTTTTTTTCGACGGAAGAGACCCAGTACTTC.

In its sample, this clonotype was seen many times. This chain uses TRBV2 with TRBJ1-5; 12 nucleotides align to TRBD1. The CDR3 runs to 18 residues. Germline V gives CDR1 SNHLY, CDR2 FYNNEI. The V and J ends lost 4 bases and 0 bases, in that order; junction bases with no gene match: 7. The CDR3 loop reads CASSVPGQGANSNQPQHF. The CDR3 nucleotides are TGTGCCAGCAGTGTACCGGGACAGGGGGCAAATAGCAATCAGCCCCAGCATTTT.

Many counts were recorded for this clonotype. V is TRBV10-1 and J is TRBJ2-7; 9 nucleotides align to TRBD2. V lost 7 bases, J lost 3 bases, and 16 bases stayed unmatched. This CDR3 has 17 amino acids. Germline-derived CDR1 and CDR2 are WNHNN and SYGVQD (reference sequence). Here the CDR3 DNA reads TGCGCCAGCAAGAAACTTCATCCTAGCGGGGTAAACTACGAGCAGTACGTC. It specifies CASKKLHPSGVNYEQYV.

The chain couples TRBV5-1 to TRBJ2-6, with D perhaps given as TRBD1 or TRBD2 (6 bases each). V was shortened by 0 bases and J by 4 bases, with 11 bases between the two germline ends. This CDR3 comprises 16 residues. The germline CDR1 and CDR2 sequences are SGHRS and YFSETQ. The CDR3 region has the DNA TGCGCCAGCAGCTTGGATGGGGGGCTCGGGGCCAACGTCCTGACTTTC. Translating it yields CASSLDGGLGANVLTF.